Sequencing of this T cell receptor (beta chain) was carried out in a study of regulatory T cells in long-lasting Graves disease. This clonotype was counted ten times or more. The antigen remains undetermined. As for time point: persistent/refractory GD, antithyroid drugs over 5 years with positive TRAb. The TCR library was made from RNA that had been extracted from PBMCs in TRIzol. With iRepertoire HTBI primers and Arm-PCR of CDR3 regions, TCR beta libraries were built. TCRdb called the multiplex PCR reads again in MiXCR, with one record for every CDR3 protein. The profile covers hundreds of thousands of distinct CDR3 sequences, with around 20% appearing a single time and approximately 14% taken by the ten largest. Study-wide points: Since the sample size was small, accuracy may have been reduced.

The sequence was collected from a female donor with Graves disease. This specimen consisted of peripheral blood mononuclear cells (PBMCs), obtained when the disease was refractory, from a patient treated with antithyroid drugs.

Written as DNA, the CDR3 is TGTGCCAGCAGTTACAGTTCCAATCAGCCCCAGCATTTT. Its protein is CASSYSSNQPQHF. The chain joins TRBV6-2 or TRBV6-3 to TRBJ1-5; unclear D gene. The ends were cut back, 2 bases at V and 3 bases at J, with 5 bases in the middle. The CDR3 totals 13 residues. Germline V gives CDR1 MNHEY, CDR2 SVGEGT.